This T cell receptor beta chain was sequenced during a study of molecular identifiers for immune sequencing clone quantification. Germline V CDR1 and CDR2: MDHEN, SYDVKM. V lost 3 bases to trimming and J lost 7 bases, with 13 bases between them. This CDR3 has 14 amino acids. Study-wide points: Clones of above 20 RNA copies carried over 98% of effector molecules; in naive cells they carried under 1%.

Using a CD8+CD4-CCR7+CD45RA+ phenotype, naive CD8 T cells were sorted. Many counts were recorded for this clonotype. Its specificity is not known. The authors built bulk TCR libraries by previously described methods with listed TCR primers. TCRdb fed the PCR reads into MiXCR, producing one record per CDR3 protein. This table holds some 97,000 distinct CDR3 sequences, 20% to 25% found once. This sequence was found in a human donor in good health. Some libraries in this study had Jurkat cell RNA spiked in. This chain uses TRBV28 with TRBJ1-5, with D possibly TRBD1 on 6 matching bases. Material: naive CD8+ T cells from blood, with Jurkat cell RNA spiked in. Subset denoted: FACS-sorted CD8+CD4-CCR7+CD45RA+ naive T cells. The CDR3, as DNA: TGTGCCAGCAGTTTCACGGGGGCAATGCAGCCCCAGCATTTT. Translated: CASSFTGAMQPQHF.